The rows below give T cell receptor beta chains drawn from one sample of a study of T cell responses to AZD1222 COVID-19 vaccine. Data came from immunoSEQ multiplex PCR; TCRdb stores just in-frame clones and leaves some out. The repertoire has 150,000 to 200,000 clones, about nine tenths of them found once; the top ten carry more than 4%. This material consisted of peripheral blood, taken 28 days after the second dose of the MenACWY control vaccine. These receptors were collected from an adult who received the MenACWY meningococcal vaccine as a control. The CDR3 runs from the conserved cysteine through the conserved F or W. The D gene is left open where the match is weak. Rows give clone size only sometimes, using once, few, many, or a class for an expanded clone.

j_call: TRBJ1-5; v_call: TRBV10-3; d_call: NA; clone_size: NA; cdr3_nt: TGTGCCATCAGTGAGTCTGGCGGTGGGGGATCCCCCAATCAGCCCCAGCATTTT; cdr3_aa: CAISESGGGGSPNQPQHF
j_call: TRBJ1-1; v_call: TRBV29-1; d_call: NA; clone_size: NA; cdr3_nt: TGCAGCACCCGGGATTTTGAGGGCACTGAAGCTTTCTTT; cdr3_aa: CSTRDFEGTEAFF
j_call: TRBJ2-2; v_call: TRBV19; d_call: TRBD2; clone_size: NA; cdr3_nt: TGTGCCAGTATCGGGGGCGGGAGGATCACCGGGGAGCTGTTTTTT; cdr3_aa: CASIGGGRITGELFF
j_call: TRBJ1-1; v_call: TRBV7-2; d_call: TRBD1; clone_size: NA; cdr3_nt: TGTGCCAGCAGGTTGACAGGGCTAGACAGGGCTTTCTTT; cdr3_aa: CASRLTGLDRAFF
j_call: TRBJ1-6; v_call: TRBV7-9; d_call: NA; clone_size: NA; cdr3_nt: TGTGCCAGCAGCCCCCCCCGATGGGGGAATTCACCCCTCCACTTT; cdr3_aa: CASSPPRWGNSPLHF
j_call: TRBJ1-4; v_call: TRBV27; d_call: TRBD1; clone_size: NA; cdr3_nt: TGTGCCAGCAGTGTTAAGACAGGGTCAACTAATGAAAAACTGTTTTTT; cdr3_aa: CASSVKTGSTNEKLFF
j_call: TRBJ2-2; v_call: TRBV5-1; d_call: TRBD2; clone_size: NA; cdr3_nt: TGCGCCAGCAGCTTGAGAGCGGGAGTCCCCGGGGAGCTGTTTTTT; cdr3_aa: CASSLRAGVPGELFF
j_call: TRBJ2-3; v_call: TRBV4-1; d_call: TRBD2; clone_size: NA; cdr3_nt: TGCGCCAGCAGCCAAGGCGCGCGACTAGCGGGAGTTATCTGGGATACGCAGTATTTT; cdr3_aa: CASSQGARLAGVIWDTQYF
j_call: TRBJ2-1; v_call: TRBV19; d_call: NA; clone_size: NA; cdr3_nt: TGTGCCAGTAGTATAGGAGGGGTGCGGGCTTCCTACAATGAGCAGTTCTTC; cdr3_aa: CASSIGGVRASYNEQFF
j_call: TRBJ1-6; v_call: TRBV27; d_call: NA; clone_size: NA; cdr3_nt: TGTGCCAGCAGTTCGGGCAGCTTCCTTTCACCCCTCCACTTT; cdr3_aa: CASSSGSFLSPLHF
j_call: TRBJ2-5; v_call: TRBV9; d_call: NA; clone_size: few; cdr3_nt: TGTGCCAGCAGCGTAGATGTGGACCCGCCGTGGGAGACCCAGTACTTC; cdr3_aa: CASSVDVDPPWETQYF
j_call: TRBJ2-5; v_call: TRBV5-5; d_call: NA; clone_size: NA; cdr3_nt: TGTGCCAGCAGCTTCCTTCGCGAGACCCAGTACTTC; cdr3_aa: CASSFLRETQYF
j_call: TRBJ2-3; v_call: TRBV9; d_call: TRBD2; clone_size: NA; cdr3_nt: TGTGCCAGCAGCGTAGTCCCTAGCGGGACGGCAGATACGCAGTATTTT; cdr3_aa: CASSVVPSGTADTQYF
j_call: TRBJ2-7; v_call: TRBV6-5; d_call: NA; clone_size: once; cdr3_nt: TGTGCCAGCAGGGCGACCGGGACCAACGAGCAGTACTTC; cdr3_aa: CASRATGTNEQYF
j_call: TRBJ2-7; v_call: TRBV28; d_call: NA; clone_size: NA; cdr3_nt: TGTGCCAGCAGTTTCCGGGACGAGCAGTACTTC; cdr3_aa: CASSFRDEQYF
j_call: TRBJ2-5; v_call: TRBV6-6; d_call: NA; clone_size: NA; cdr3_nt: TGTGCCAGCAGTTACAATCCGAGACCGGTCCAAGAGACCCAGTACTTC; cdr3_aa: CASSYNPRPVQETQYF
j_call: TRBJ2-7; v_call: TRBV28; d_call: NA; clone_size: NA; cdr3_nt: TGTGCCAGCAGTTTAAACAGGGCGGCTGGCGAGCAGTACTTC; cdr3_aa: CASSLNRAAGEQYF
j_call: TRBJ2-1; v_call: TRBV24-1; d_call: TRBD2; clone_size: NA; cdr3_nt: TGTGCCACCAGTGACTGGACTAGCGGCTCCTACAATGAGCAGTTCTTC; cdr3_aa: CATSDWTSGSYNEQFF
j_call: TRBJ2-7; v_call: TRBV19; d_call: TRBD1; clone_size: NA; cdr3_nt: TGTGCCAGTAGTATTGTGGGACAGGGAGGCCTCGAGCAGTACTTC; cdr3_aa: CASSIVGQGGLEQYF
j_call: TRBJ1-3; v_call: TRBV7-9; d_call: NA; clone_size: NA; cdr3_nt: TGTGCCAGCAGCTTAGTCCCCGGGACAACTGGAAACACCATATATTTT; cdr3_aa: CASSLVPGTTGNTIYF
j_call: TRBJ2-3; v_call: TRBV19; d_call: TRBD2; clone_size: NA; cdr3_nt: TGTGCCAGTCGGGGGGGCAGCGGGAGTGCGGATACGCAGTATTTT; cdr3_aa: CASRGGSGSADTQYF
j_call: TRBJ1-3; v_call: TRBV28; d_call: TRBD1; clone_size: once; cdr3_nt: TGTGCCAGCAGTCCCCCGACAGGGACTGGAAACACCATATATTTT; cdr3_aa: CASSPPTGTGNTIYF
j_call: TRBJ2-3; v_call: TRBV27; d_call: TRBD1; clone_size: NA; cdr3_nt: TGTGCCAGCAGCCGATATCCGGGACAGGGGGACGATACGCAGTATTTT; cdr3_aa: CASSRYPGQGDDTQYF
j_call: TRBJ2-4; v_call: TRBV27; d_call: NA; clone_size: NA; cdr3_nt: TGTGCCAGCAGTTTAAAAGGGACATTAGCCAAAAACATTCAGTACTTC; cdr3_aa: CASSLKGTLAKNIQYF
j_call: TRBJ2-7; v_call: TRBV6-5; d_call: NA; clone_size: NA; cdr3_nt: TGTGCCAGCAGTTACTCGGCGACTGCCTCCTACGAGCAGTACTTC; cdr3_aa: CASSYSATASYEQYF
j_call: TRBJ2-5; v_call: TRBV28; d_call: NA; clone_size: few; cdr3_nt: TGTGCCAGCAGTTTGCCAGGATCGTACCAAGAGACCCAGTACTTC; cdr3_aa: CASSLPGSYQETQYF
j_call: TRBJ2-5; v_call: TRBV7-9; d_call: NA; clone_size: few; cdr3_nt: TGTGCCAGCAGCTTATACAGCCAAGAGACCCAGTACTTC; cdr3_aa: CASSLYSQETQYF
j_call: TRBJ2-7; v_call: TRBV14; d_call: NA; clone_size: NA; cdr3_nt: TGTGCCAGCAGCCAAGAGGCGGGAAGCTCCTACGAGCAGTACTTC; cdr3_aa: CASSQEAGSSYEQYF
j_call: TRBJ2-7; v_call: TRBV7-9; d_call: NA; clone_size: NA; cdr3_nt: TGTGCCAGCAGCCCCGGACTCATACAGGTGGGCTACGAGCAGTACTTC; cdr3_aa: CASSPGLIQVGYEQYF
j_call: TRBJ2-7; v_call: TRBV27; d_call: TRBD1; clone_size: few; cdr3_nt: TGTGCCAGCAGTTTGGGACAGGGGGCAAGGGAGCAGTACTTC; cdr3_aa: CASSLGQGAREQYF